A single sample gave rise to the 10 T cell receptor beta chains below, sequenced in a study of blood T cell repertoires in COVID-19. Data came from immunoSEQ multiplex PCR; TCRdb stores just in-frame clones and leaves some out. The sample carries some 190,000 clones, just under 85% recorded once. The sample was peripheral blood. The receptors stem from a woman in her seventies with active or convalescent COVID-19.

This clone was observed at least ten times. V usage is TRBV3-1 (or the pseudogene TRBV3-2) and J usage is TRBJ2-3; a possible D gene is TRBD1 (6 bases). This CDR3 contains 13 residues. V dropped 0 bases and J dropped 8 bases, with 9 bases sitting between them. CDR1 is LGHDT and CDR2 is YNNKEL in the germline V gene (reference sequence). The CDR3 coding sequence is TGTGCCAGCAGCCAAGACCGCAGGGGTACGCAGTATTTT. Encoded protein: CASSQDRRGTQYF.

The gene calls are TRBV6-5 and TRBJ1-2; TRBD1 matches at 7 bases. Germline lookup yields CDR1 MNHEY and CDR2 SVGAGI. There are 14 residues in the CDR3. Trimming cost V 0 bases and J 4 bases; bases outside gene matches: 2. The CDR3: CASSYSSGGYGYTF. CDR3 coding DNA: TGTGCCAGCAGTTACTCTTCAGGGGGCTATGGCTACACCTTC.

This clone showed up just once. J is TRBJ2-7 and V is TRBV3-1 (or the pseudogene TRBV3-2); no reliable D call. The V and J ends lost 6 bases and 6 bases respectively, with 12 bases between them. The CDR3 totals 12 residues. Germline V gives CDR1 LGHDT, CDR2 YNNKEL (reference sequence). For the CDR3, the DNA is TGTGCCAGCAGTCACCTAGGCCTCGAGCAGTACTTC. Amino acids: CASSHLGLEQYF.

Here the CDR3 reads CASSLVLDESGNEQFF. Written as DNA, the CDR3 is TGTGCCAGCAGCTTAGTTCTGGACGAGAGCGGCAATGAGCAGTTCTTC. The chain joins TRBV7-9 to TRBJ2-1, with a tentative D call TRBD2 (5 bases). The CDR3 consists of 16 residues. The V gene's germline CDR1 is SEHNR and CDR2 FQNEAQ (reference sequence). Trimming shortened V by 1 base and J by 6 bases, and 16 bases separated the two germline ends.

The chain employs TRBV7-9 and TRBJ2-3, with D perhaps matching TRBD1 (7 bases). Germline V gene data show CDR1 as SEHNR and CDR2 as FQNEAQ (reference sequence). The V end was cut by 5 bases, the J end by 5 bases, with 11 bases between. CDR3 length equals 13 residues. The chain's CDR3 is CASSRQGGDTQYF. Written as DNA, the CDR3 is TGTGCCAGCAGCCGACAGGGAGGAGATACGCAGTATTTT.

The CDR3 protein is CASPRDIGQPQHF. The CDR3, as DNA: TGTGCCAGCCCAAGGGACATCGGGCAGCCCCAGCATTTT. V usage is TRBV27 and J usage is TRBJ1-5; possibly TRBD1 for D (6 bases). From germline, CDR1 is MNHEY and CDR2 SMNVEV (reference sequence). Trimming cost V 8 bases and J 7 bases, with 15 bases left between them. This CDR3 has 13 residues.

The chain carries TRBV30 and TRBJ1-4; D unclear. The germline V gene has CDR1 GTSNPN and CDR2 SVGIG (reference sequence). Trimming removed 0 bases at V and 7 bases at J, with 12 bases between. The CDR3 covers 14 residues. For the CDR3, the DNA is TGTGCCTGGAGTGTAATAGAGGGAGGTGAAAAACTGTTTTTT. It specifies CAWSVIEGGEKLFF.

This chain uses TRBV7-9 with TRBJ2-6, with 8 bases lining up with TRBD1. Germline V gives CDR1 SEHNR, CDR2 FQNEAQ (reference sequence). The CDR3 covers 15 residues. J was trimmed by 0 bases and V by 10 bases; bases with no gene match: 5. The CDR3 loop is CAIDRGRSGANVLTF. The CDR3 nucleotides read TGTGCCATAGACAGGGGACGCTCTGGGGCCAACGTCCTGACTTTC.

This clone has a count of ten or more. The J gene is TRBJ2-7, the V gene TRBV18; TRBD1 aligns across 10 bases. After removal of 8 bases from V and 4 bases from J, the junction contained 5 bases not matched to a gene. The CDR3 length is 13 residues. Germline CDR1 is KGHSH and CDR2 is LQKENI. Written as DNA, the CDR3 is TGTGCCAGCAAACGGGACAGGGGTTACGAGCAGTACTTC. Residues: CASKRDRGYEQYF.

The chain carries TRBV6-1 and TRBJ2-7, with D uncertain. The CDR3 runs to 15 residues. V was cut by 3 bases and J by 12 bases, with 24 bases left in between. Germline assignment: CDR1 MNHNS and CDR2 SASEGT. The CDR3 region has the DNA TGTGCCAGCAGTGATGCGGTGGGTCCCAACTCCCTTGCGTACTTC. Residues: CASSDAVGPNSLAYF.